This T cell receptor beta chain is drawn from a study of blood T cell repertoires in COVID-19. Study-level background: COVID-19 samples collected from the United States, Italy and Spain covered acute and convalescent phases.

Methods used by the authors: Estimation of nucleated cell counts was performed using reference gene primer amplification. The protocol was immunoSEQ multiplex PCR, while the TCRdb copy is restricted to in-frame clones and leaves out a portion. The V and J calls and clone size are taken from that table; D and trimming were inferred from the DNA. The table lists 250,000 to 350,000 clones, about nine tenths of them singletons. The age range of participants was about 18 to 100 years, with residence in fewer than 25 US areas. Germline V lookup: CDR1 LGHDT, CDR2 YNNKEL (reference sequence). This CDR3 contains 12 residues. The V and J ends lost 0 bases and 4 bases respectively, with 4 bases between them.

The specimen was PBMCs or T cells enriched from blood (not recorded which). The receptor was derived from a woman aged 45-65 years who had recovered from COVID-19. The chain links TRBV3-1 (or the pseudogene TRBV3-2) to TRBJ2-7; D is undetermined. In DNA, the CDR3 is TGTGCCAGCAGCCAAGAGTCTTACGAGCAGTACTTC. Translated, it gives CASSQESYEQYF.